The clone carrying this TCR beta chain was seen many times. TCRdb independently ran MiXCR on the 5' RACE reads; one entry per CDR3 protein. Altogether about 340,000 distinct CDR3 sequences are present, 10% to 15% being singletons, with the ten largest covering approximately 7.5%. The data were taken from a study of identical twins. The V gene end was trimmed by 0 bases and the J gene end by 13 bases; junction bases not matched to a gene: 10. The CDR3 totals 14 residues. In germline, CDR1 is SGHRS, CDR2 YFSETQ. Separately, the same data were catalogued under a study of yellow fever vaccine responses in identical twins.

This TCR was recovered from a young woman in good health. The sequenced sample consisted of CD8+ T cells sorted from blood. This sequence joins TRBV5-1 and TRBJ2-1, with TRBD1 identical over 7 bases. CDR3 amino acids: CASSLAYYGDSQFF. Here the CDR3 DNA reads TGCGCCAGCAGCTTGGCTTACTATGGGGACAGCCAGTTCTTC.